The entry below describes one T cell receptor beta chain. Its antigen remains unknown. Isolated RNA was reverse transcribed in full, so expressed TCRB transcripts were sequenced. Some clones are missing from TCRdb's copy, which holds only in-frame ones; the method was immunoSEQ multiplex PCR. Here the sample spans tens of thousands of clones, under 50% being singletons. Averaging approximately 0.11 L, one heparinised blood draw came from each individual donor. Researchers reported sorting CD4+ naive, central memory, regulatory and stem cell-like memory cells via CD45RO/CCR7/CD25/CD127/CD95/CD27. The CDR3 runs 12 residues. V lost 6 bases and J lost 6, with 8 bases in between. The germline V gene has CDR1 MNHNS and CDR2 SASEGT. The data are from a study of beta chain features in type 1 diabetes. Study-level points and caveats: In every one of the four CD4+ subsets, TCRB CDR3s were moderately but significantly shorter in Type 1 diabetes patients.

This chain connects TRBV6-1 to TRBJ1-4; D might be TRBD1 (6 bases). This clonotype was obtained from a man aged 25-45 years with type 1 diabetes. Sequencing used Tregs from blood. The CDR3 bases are TGTGCCAGCAGACAGGGAGATGAAAAACTGTTTTTT. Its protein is CASRQGDEKLFF.